These 19 T cell receptor beta chains share one sample of origin, sequenced in a study of T cells after yellow fever vaccination. TCRdb recomputed calls from the 5' RACE reads with MiXCR, one row per CDR3 protein. The sample lists fewer than 650,000 distinct CDR3 sequences, 20% to 25% occurring once. Sequences were derived from PBMCs, sampled more than 20 days after the first yellow fever vaccination. The receptor set was obtained from a man aged 18 to 29 who received the YFV17D yellow fever vaccine.

The V gene is TRBV7-8, the J gene TRBJ2-7; 8 bases align to TRBD1. Per germline, CDR1 SGHVS and CDR2 FQNEAQ. The ends lost 0 bases at V and 6 bases at J; junction bases unmatched: 7. CDR3 size: 15 residues. CDR3 in amino acids: CASSLAGDRMGEQYF. The CDR3 DNA is TGTGCCAGCAGCTTAGCGGGGGACAGGATGGGCGAGCAGTACTTC.

The chain uses TRBV19 and TRBJ2-3, with D possibly matching TRBD1 (6 bases). The V gene's germline CDR1 is LNHDA and CDR2 SQIVND (reference sequence). The CDR3 is 14 residues long. V lost 4 bases to trimming and J lost 4 bases, with 12 bases between them. The CDR3 region has the DNA TGTGCCAGTAGTACCGTGGGGGCGTCAGATACGCAGTATTTT. This gives the protein CASSTVGASDTQYF.

This clonotype was observed at least ten times. V is TRBV5-1 and J is TRBJ1-1; weak D call: TRBD1 (5 bases). CDR1 and CDR2 from the germline V gene are SGHRS and YFSETQ. Trimming took 7 bases from V and 5 from J, leaving 15 bases between them. The CDR3 runs 13 residues. DNA of the CDR3: TGCGCCAGCCGGGACCCTGGAGGGACTGAAGCTTTCTTT. This encodes CASRDPGGTEAFF.

This chain joins TRBV15 and TRBJ2-5; TRBD2 matches at 14 bases. Germline CDR1 is LNHNV and CDR2 is YYDKDF (reference sequence). The CDR3 covers 15 residues. V trimming: 8 bases; J trimming: 5 bases; junction bases outside the gene matches: 7. CDR3 in DNA: TGTGCCACCGCGACTAGCGGGGGGGCCCCGGAGACCCAGTACTTC. Encoded protein: CATATSGGAPETQYF.

The chain uses TRBV4-3 and TRBJ1-2, with unresolved D. This CDR3 contains 17 residues. V gave up 4 bases and J gave up 5 bases, with 23 bases separating them. Per germline, CDR1 LGHNA and CDR2 YSLEER. The CDR3 coding sequence is TGCGCCAGCAGCCTCAGCATCAAGGACTGGGAGTTTTATGGCTACACCTTC. It encodes CASSLSIKDWEFYGYTF.

This sequence joins TRBV12-3 or TRBV12-4 and TRBJ2-5; perhaps TRBD1 as D (6 bases). CDR3 length: 14 residues. Trimming shortened V by 4 bases and J by 2 bases, and 11 bases separated the two germline ends. This CDR3 is CASSWTDFQETQYF. For the CDR3, the DNA is TGTGCCAGCAGTTGGACAGACTTTCAAGAGACCCAGTACTTC.

This clonotype was observed a handful of times. This sequence joins TRBV5-1 and TRBJ2-7; tentative D call: TRBD1 (6 bases). The germline V gene encodes CDR1 SGHRS and CDR2 YFSETQ. The CDR3 is made up of 14 amino acids. The ends were cut back, 7 bases at V and 6 bases at J, with 20 bases in the middle. The CDR3 coding sequence is TGCGCCAGCCTAGGAGACAGGAAAAGGCTCGAGCAGTACGTC. Its translation is CASLGDRKRLEQYV.

In its sample, this clonotype was seen a few times. The chain combines TRBV7-2 with TRBJ2-5, with D tentatively TRBD1 (8 bases). Germline V gives CDR1 SGHTA, CDR2 FQGNSA. V lost 1 base and J lost 2, with 17 bases in between. This CDR3 has 17 residues. CDR3: CASSLGAGGGRQETQYF. CDR3 nucleotide sequence: TGTGCCAGCAGCTTAGGGGCAGGGGGCGGGAGACAAGAGACCCAGTACTTC.

This chain uses TRBV5-4 with TRBJ2-3; possible D gene TRBD2, 6 bases. The germline V and J ends were trimmed by 0 bases and 4 bases, with 9 bases remaining between them. This CDR3 contains 14 residues. CDR1 and CDR2 from the germline V gene are SGHNT and YYREEE (reference sequence). CDR3 sequence reads: CASSLEGLADTQYF. CDR3 bases: TGTGCCAGCAGCTTGGAGGGACTCGCAGATACGCAGTATTTT.

The gene calls are TRBV20-1 and TRBJ2-1, with D maybe TRBD2 (5 bases). Per germline, CDR1 DFQATT and CDR2 SNEGSKA (reference sequence). Deletions cut 0 bases from V and 7 bases from J, with 16 bases between. This CDR3 has 15 residues. This CDR3 is CSARDRGILPNEQFF. For the CDR3, the DNA is TGCAGTGCTAGAGATCGAGGGATCCTTCCGAATGAGCAGTTCTTC.

The chain recombines TRBV7-2 with TRBJ1-5; 7 nucleotides agree with TRBD1. Germline loops: CDR1 SGHTA, CDR2 FQGNSA. The CDR3 extends over 14 amino acids. The J segment lost 5 bases and the V segment lost 4 bases, leaving 5 bases of the junction unmatched. The CDR3 is CASSSQGGYQPQHF. CDR3 nucleotide sequence: TGTGCCAGCAGCTCCCAGGGGGGTTATCAGCCCCAGCATTTT.

J is TRBJ1-4 and V is TRBV9, with D perhaps TRBD1 (5 bases). Germline loops: CDR1 SGDLS, CDR2 YYNGEE. The V end was cut by 0 bases, the J end by 6 bases, with 9 bases between. CDR3 length equals 14 residues. CDR3 sequence reads: CASSVGQGHEKLFF. The DNA of the CDR3 is TGTGCCAGCAGCGTAGGGCAGGGCCATGAAAAACTGTTTTTT.

Only a few counts were recorded for this clonotype. The V gene is TRBV7-2, the J gene TRBJ1-2; weak D call: TRBD1 (5 bases). Trimming removed 5 bases at V and 2 bases at J, with 12 bases between. The CDR3 is made up of 14 amino acids. Germline V CDR1 and CDR2: SGHTA, FQGNSA. As DNA, the CDR3 is TGTGCCAGCAGCCCCTCAGGGTCGAACTATGGCTACACCTTC. Amino acids: CASSPSGSNYGYTF.

The chain links TRBV3-1 to TRBJ2-7; D gene ambiguous. Looked up from germline, CDR1 is LGHDT and CDR2 is YNNKEL (reference sequence). This CDR3 is 11 amino acids long. Deletions cut 0 bases from V and 8 bases from J, with 5 bases between. CDR3 in DNA: TGTGCCAGCAGCCAAGATCTTAAGCAGTACTTC. The encoded protein is CASSQDLKQYF.

The chain combines TRBV20-1 with TRBJ1-2; unclear D gene. The germline V gene has CDR1 DFQATT and CDR2 SNEGSKA (reference sequence). The CDR3 has 14 amino acids. The germline V and J ends were trimmed by 3 bases and 3 bases, with 14 bases remaining between them. In DNA form, the CDR3 reads TGCAGTGCTAGGTTCCCTGGCAGTTACTATGGCTACACCTTC. It translates to CSARFPGSYYGYTF.

This clonotype was picked up a small number of times. The chain joins TRBV5-1 to TRBJ2-1; tentative D call: TRBD2 (5 bases). CDR1 and CDR2 from the germline V gene are SGHRS and YFSETQ. V dropped 3 bases and J dropped 0 bases, with 10 bases sitting between them. The CDR3 covers 15 residues. CDR3 nucleotide sequence: TGCGCCAGCAGCTCAGCGGTTCTCTCCTACAATGAGCAGTTCTTC. The encoded protein is CASSSAVLSYNEQFF. The variable domain in full, with the rest retrieved from reference TRBV5-1 and TRBJ2-1, is KAGVTQTPRYLIKTRGQQVTLSCSPISGHRSVSWYQQTPGQGLQFLFEYFSETQRNKGNFPGRFSGRQFSNSRSEMNVSTLELGDSALYLCASSSAVLSYNEQFFGPGTRLTVL.

The chain employs TRBV13 and TRBJ2-5; D not resolved. From germline, CDR1 is PRHDT and CDR2 FYEKMQ (reference sequence). The V gene lost 1 base and the J gene lost 5 bases, with 14 bases spanning the gap. CDR3 length: 15 residues. The CDR3 loop is CASSLVFGPRETQYF. CDR3 DNA: TGTGCCAGCAGCTTAGTATTTGGTCCTAGGGAGACCCAGTACTTC. The full variable domain, with the rest looked up from reference TRBV13 and TRBJ2-5, is AAGVIQSPRHLIKEKRETATLKCYPIPRHDTVYWYQQGPGQDPQFLISFYEKMQSDKGSIPDRFSAQQFSDYHSELNMSSLELGDSALYFCASSLVFGPRETQYFGPGTRLLVL.

This clonotype was detected only once. This chain joins TRBV20-1 and TRBJ1-3; the D is unclear. V dropped 2 bases and J dropped 0 bases, with 8 bases sitting between them. CDR3 length: 14 residues. Per the germline V gene, CDR1 is DFQATT and CDR2 is SNEGSKA (reference sequence). CDR3 nucleotides: TGCAGTGCTAGAATGGCAGCCTCTGGAAACACCATATATTTT. Translation: CSARMAASGNTIYF.

V gene TRBV7-8 combines with J gene TRBJ2-3; D uncertain. V dropped 6 bases and J dropped 5 bases, with 21 bases sitting between them. Germline lookup yields CDR1 SGHVS and CDR2 FQNEAQ. This CDR3 region has 16 residues. CDR3 coding DNA: TGTGCCAGCAGTTATAGTGGATGGAATAAGGGAGATACGCAGTATTTT. It is translated as CASSYSGWNKGDTQYF.